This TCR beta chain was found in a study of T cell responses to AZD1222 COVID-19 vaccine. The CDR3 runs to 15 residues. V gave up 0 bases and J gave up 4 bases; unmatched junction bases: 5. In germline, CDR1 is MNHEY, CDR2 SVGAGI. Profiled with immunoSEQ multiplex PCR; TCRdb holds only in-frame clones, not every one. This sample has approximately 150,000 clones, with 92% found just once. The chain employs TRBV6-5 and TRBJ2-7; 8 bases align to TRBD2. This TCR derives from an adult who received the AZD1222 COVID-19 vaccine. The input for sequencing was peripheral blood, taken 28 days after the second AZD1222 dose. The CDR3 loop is CASSYSRGAWYEQYF. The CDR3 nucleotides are TGTGCCAGCAGTTACTCGCGGGGGGCCTGGTACGAGCAGTACTTC.